A single sample is the source of the 27 T cell receptor beta chains below, sequenced in a study of cytomegalovirus exposure and HLA in healthy donors. The PCR ran on 60 Vbeta and 13 Jbeta primers. Repertoires were generated with immunoSEQ multiplex PCR, while TCRdb's copy carries only in-frame clones and drops some. This table holds 100,000 to 150,000 clones, roughly 86% found once. Sequenced: PBMCs. The receptors here all came from a man aged 18 to 30 in good health and CMV-seronegative.

The J gene is TRBJ2-5, the V gene TRBV27; 12 bases are a match to TRBD2. Germline V gene lookup returns CDR1 MNHEY and CDR2 SMNVEV (reference sequence). This CDR3 has 14 residues. V lost 3 bases to trimming and J lost 5 bases; unmatched junction nucleotides: 1. CDR3 DNA: TGTGCCAGCAGTTTTCTAGCGGGGGGGGAGACCCAGTACTTC. Encoded protein: CASSFLAGGETQYF.

The J gene is TRBJ2-5, the V gene TRBV7-9; TRBD1 aligns across 8 bases. Germline V CDR1 and CDR2: SEHNR, FQNEAQ (reference sequence). The ends lost 4 bases at V and 5 bases at J; junction bases unmatched: 6. This CDR3 comprises 14 residues. CDR3 nucleotide sequence: TGTGCCAGCAGCTCGACAGGGGCCGGGGAGACCCAGTACTTC. As protein: CASSSTGAGETQYF.

The chain joins TRBV10-3 to TRBJ1-2; no reliable D call. Per germline, CDR1 ENHRY and CDR2 SYGVKD. The V end was cut by 0 bases, the J end by 4 bases, with 12 bases between. The CDR3 totals 15 residues. The CDR3 bases are TGTGCCATCAGTGAGTCTAGAGGCCTCTCCTATGGCTACACCTTC. It specifies CAISESRGLSYGYTF.

This chain connects TRBV7-2 to TRBJ1-5; the D is unclear. The CDR3 covers 13 residues. The V and J ends lost 3 bases and 3 bases respectively, with 6 bases between them. Germline V lookup: CDR1 SGHTA, CDR2 FQGNSA. The CDR3 protein is CASSFRPNQPQHF. For the CDR3, the DNA is TGTGCCAGCAGCTTCCGTCCCAATCAGCCCCAGCATTTT.

This clone has only one observation. This chain uses TRBV5-6 with TRBJ1-4, with a tentative D call TRBD1 (5 bases). In germline, CDR1 is SGHDT, CDR2 YYEEEE. The ends were cut back, 0 bases at V and 4 bases at J, with 16 bases in the middle. The CDR3 is 17 amino acids. The CDR3 sequence is CASSLANRGSNNEKLFF. CDR3 nucleotide sequence: TGTGCCAGCAGCTTGGCCAATAGGGGTTCAAATAATGAAAAACTGTTTTTT.

The V call is TRBV11-1, the J call TRBJ2-7; 9 bases align to TRBD2. CDR3 size: 15 residues. J was trimmed by 6 bases and V by 4 bases; bases with no gene match: 10. Germline lookup yields CDR1 SGHAT and CDR2 FQDESV (reference sequence). CDR3 nucleotide sequence: TGTGCCAGCAGCTCAATAGCGGGGGCGCAGGTCGAGCAGTACTTC. Translation: CASSSIAGAQVEQYF. Filled out from reference TRBV11-1 and TRBJ2-7, the complete variable domain reads EAEVAQSPRYKITEKSQAVAFWCDPISGHATLYWYRQILGQGPELLVQFQDESVVDDSQLPKDRFSAERLKGVDSTLKIQPAELGDSAMYLCASSSIAGAQVEQYFGPGTRLTVT.

This clone was picked up a small number of times. This sequence joins TRBV6-1 and TRBJ1-1; D is unclear. This CDR3 is built from 17 residues. The V gene lost 4 bases and the J gene lost 2 bases, with 20 bases spanning the gap. Germline lookup yields CDR1 MNHNS and CDR2 SASEGT. For the CDR3, the DNA is TGTGCCAGCAGTGTCGTTTTTGGGAGAGGGAGTAACACTGAAGCTTTCTTT. Its translation is CASSVVFGRGSNTEAFF.

The chain employs TRBV19 and TRBJ2-7, with D perhaps TRBD2 (5 bases). CDR1 is LNHDA and CDR2 is SQIVND in the germline V gene (reference sequence). The CDR3 totals 15 residues. Trimming removed 3 bases at V and 4 bases at J, with 16 bases between. For the CDR3, the DNA is TGTGCCAGTAGTATCTGGCTTGGAGGTGGATACGAGCAGTACTTC. Amino acids: CASSIWLGGGYEQYF.

V gene TRBV9 combines with J gene TRBJ1-2; D remains ambiguous. The CDR3 sequence is 16 residues long. The germline gives CDR1 SGDLS, CDR2 YYNGEE. V lost 0 bases and J lost 1, with 13 bases in between. For the CDR3, the DNA is TGTGCCAGCAGCGTAGGGCTGGGGAGTGGTAACTATGGCTACACCTTC. Its translation is CASSVGLGSGNYGYTF.

The DNA for the CDR3 is TGCGCCAGCAGCCCAAGGGGCGGGACTAGCGGCCACCGGGAGCTGTTTTTT. Its translation: CASSPRGGTSGHRELFF. The chain uses TRBV5-1 and TRBJ2-2, with TRBD2 matching over 11 bases. Germline CDR1 and CDR2: SGHRS and YFSETQ. The CDR3 sequence is 17 residues long. The V segment lost 4 bases and the J segment 9 bases; nucleotides outside the gene matches: 14.

Written as DNA, the CDR3 is TGTGCCAGCAGCCAAATGGGGGCCGAATATGGCTACACCTTC. It translates to CASSQMGAEYGYTF. The chain joins TRBV21-1 to TRBJ1-2; TRBD1, the table's D call, was not compared with the DNA. TRBV21-1 is flagged as a pseudogene. The CDR3 has 14 residues.

The chain recombines TRBV2 with TRBJ2-7; 9 positions agree with TRBD2. CDR1 is SNHLY and CDR2 is FYNNEI in the germline V gene. The V and J ends lost 8 bases and 0 bases, in that order; junction bases with no gene match: 11. The CDR3 sequence is 16 residues long. CDR3 residues: CASGENSGGSSYEQYF. CDR3 coding DNA: TGTGCCAGCGGGGAAAATAGCGGGGGTAGCTCCTACGAGCAGTACTTC. Variable domain in full (rest from reference TRBV2 and TRBJ2-7): EPEVTQTPSHQVTQMGQEVILRCVPISNHLYFYWYRQILGQKVEFLVSFYNNEISEKSEIFDDQFSVERPDGSNFTLKIRSTKLEDSAMYFCASGENSGGSSYEQYFGPGTRLTVT.

The chain employs TRBV4-3 and TRBJ2-7, with 16 bases matching TRBD2. CDR1 and CDR2 (germline): LGHNA, YSLEER. The CDR3 length is 19 residues. Trimming at V came to 4 bases and at J to 4 bases, leaving 13 bases not matched to a gene. CDR3 protein: CASSLYGGTSGGAGYEQYF. For the CDR3, the DNA is TGCGCCAGCAGCCTGTATGGCGGGACTAGCGGGGGGGCCGGGTACGAGCAGTACTTC.

Concerning this clone: The same CDR3 is also encoded by other DNA sequences in this sample. The chain is built from TRBV9 and TRBJ1-2; TRBD1 is a possible D gene (5 bases). Germline V gene data show CDR1 as SGDLS and CDR2 as YYNGEE. There are 13 residues in the CDR3. The V and J ends lost 1 base and 4 bases respectively, with 8 bases between them. The CDR3 loop is CASSVRGGYGYTF. CDR3 DNA sequence: TGTGCCAGCAGCGTACGCGGGGGCTATGGCTACACCTTC.

This clone was observed a handful of times. The chain combines TRBV27 with TRBJ2-6, with 9 bases lining up with TRBD1. In germline, CDR1 is MNHEY, CDR2 SMNVEV (reference sequence). The CDR3 totals 18 residues. V was pared by 6 bases and J by 1 base, with 10 bases of the junction left unmatched. Here the CDR3 DNA reads TGTGCCAGCAGCGACCCGGGACAGGGTTTTTCTGGGGCCAACGTCCTGACTTTC. It yields the protein CASSDPGQGFSGANVLTF.

The J gene is TRBJ2-2, the V gene TRBV6-1, with D perhaps matching TRBD2 (5 bases). V was shortened by 5 bases and J by 0 bases, with 10 bases between the two germline ends. The CDR3 runs 15 residues. In germline, CDR1 is MNHNS, CDR2 SASEGT. CDR3 coding DNA: TGTGCCAGCAGTCGGGAACTGACGAACACCGGGGAGCTGTTTTTT. Protein product: CASSRELTNTGELFF.

Only one count was recorded for this clone. The chain carries TRBV7-2 and TRBJ2-1, with 8 bases fitting TRBD1. The length of the CDR3 is 14 residues. Germline trimming cut 4 bases from V and 7 bases from J; bases unmatched to any gene: 6. Germline CDR1 reads SGHTA; CDR2 reads FQGNSA. The CDR3 here is CASSSGQGANEQFF. In DNA, the CDR3 is TGTGCCAGCAGCTCCGGACAGGGCGCGAATGAGCAGTTCTTC.

This chain links TRBV4-3 with TRBJ1-1; D is undetermined. This CDR3 has 15 amino acids. Trimming removed 0 bases from V and 1 base from J, with 9 bases in between. Germline V CDR1 and CDR2: LGHNA, YSLEER. The CDR3 spells CASSQEPVRNTEAFF. The CDR3 DNA reads TGCGCCAGCAGCCAAGAACCAGTCAGGAACACTGAAGCTTTCTTT.

This clone was observed a handful of times. The rearrangement links TRBV19 to TRBJ2-7; 8 bases line up with TRBD1. The V gene end was trimmed by 6 bases and the J gene end by 4 bases; junction bases not matched to a gene: 8. The CDR3 has 14 amino acids. Looked up from germline, CDR1 is LNHDA and CDR2 is SQIVND (reference sequence). This chain's CDR3 is CASRGQDPPYEQYF. The CDR3 bases are TGTGCCAGTAGGGGACAGGACCCCCCTTACGAGCAGTACTTC.

This chain uses TRBV15 with TRBJ2-5; D unresolved. The V and J ends lost 3 bases and 5 bases respectively, with 7 bases between them. Germline loops: CDR1 LNHNV, CDR2 YYDKDF (reference sequence). CDR3 length: 12 residues. CDR3 sequence: CATSSSVETQYF. CDR3 bases: TGTGCCACCAGCAGCTCAGTTGAGACCCAGTACTTC.

This chain links TRBV5-4 with TRBJ1-6; 11 bases line up with TRBD1. V shed 4 bases and J 9 bases; nucleotides not matched to a gene: 3. This CDR3 region has 14 residues. Germline V CDR1 and CDR2: SGHNT, YYREEE (reference sequence). CDR3 amino acids: CASSLGQGASPLHF. The CDR3 DNA sequence: TGTGCCAGCAGCCTCGGACAGGGGGCTTCACCCCTCCACTTT.

In this sample, this clone turned up a few times. This chain connects TRBV2 to TRBJ2-1; D might be TRBD2 (7 bases). V dropped 0 bases and J dropped 2 bases, with 11 bases sitting between them. The CDR3 totals 16 residues. CDR1 and CDR2 (germline): SNHLY, FYNNEI. CDR3 sequence: CASSEAWGGPYNEQFF. The CDR3 nucleotides read TGTGCCAGCAGTGAAGCTTGGGGGGGGCCCTACAATGAGCAGTTCTTC. The whole variable domain, remainder taken from reference TRBV2 and TRBJ2-1, is EPEVTQTPSHQVTQMGQEVILRCVPISNHLYFYWYRQILGQKVEFLVSFYNNEISEKSEIFDDQFSVERPDGSNFTLKIRSTKLEDSAMYFCASSEAWGGPYNEQFFGPGTRLTVL.

This chain connects TRBV11-2 to TRBJ2-7; D gene unclear. The CDR3 is made up of 12 amino acids. Looked up from germline, CDR1 is SGHAT and CDR2 is FQNNGV. Trimming removed 1 base from V and 6 bases from J, with 7 bases in between. The CDR3 nucleotides are TGTGCCAGCAGCTTAGGGCCGGGCGAGCAGTACTTC. Encoded protein: CASSLGPGEQYF. The full variable domain, with the rest looked up from reference TRBV11-2 and TRBJ2-7, is EAGVAQSPRYKIIEKRQSVAFWCNPISGHATLYWYQQILGQGPKLLIQFQNNGVVDDSQLPKDRFSAERLKGVDSTLKIQPAKLEDSAVYLCASSLGPGEQYFGPGTRLTVT.

The chain combines TRBV6-5 with TRBJ2-2; a possible D gene is TRBD2 (5 bases). V was shortened by 0 bases and J by 4 bases, with 9 bases between the two germline ends. Per germline, CDR1 MNHEY and CDR2 SVGAGI. This CDR3 has 15 amino acids. As DNA, the CDR3 is TGTGCCAGCAGTTACTCAACGGGGTTCACCGGGGAGCTGTTTTTT. Translation gives CASSYSTGFTGELFF.

The V call is TRBV5-5, the J call TRBJ2-3; tentatively, D is TRBD1 (6 bases). This CDR3 is 15 amino acids long. Trimming stripped 6 bases from V and 6 bases from J, with 20 bases between. Germline V CDR1 and CDR2: SGHKS, YYEKEE (reference sequence). The CDR3, as DNA: TGTGCCAGCATAACACAGGGCGGCAGCGGTGATACGCAGTATTTT. Protein product: CASITQGGSGDTQYF.

This clone was detected a few times. This chain connects TRBV5-4 to TRBJ2-3; 7 bases align to TRBD2. Germline V gives CDR1 SGHNT, CDR2 YYREEE (reference sequence). V was clipped by 0 bases and J by 8 bases; unmatched bases: 6. The CDR3 totals 14 residues. As DNA, the CDR3 is TGTGCCAGCAGCTTGGAGCGGGGTCTGGCTACGCAGTATTTT. Translation gives CASSLERGLATQYF.

The J gene is TRBJ2-1, the V gene TRBV5-1; 8 bases agree with TRBD1. The CDR3 has 13 residues. The germline V gene has CDR1 SGHRS and CDR2 YFSETQ. Trimming removed 7 bases from V and 6 bases from J; junction bases left unmatched: 6. Written as DNA, the CDR3 is TGCGCCAGCCGAGGGACAGGAGGCAATGAGCAGTTCTTC. Protein sequence: CASRGTGGNEQFF.